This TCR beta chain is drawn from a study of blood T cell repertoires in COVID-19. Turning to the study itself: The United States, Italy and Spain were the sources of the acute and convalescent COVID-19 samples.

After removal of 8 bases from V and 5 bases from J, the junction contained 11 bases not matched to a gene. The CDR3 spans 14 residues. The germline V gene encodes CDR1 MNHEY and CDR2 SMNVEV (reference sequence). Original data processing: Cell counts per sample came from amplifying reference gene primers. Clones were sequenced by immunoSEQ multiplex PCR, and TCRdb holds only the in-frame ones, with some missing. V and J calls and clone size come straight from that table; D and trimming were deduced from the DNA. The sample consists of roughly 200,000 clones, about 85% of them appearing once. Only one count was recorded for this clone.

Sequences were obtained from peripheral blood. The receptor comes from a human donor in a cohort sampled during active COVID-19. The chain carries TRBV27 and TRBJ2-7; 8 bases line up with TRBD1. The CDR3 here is CASAIMTGAHEQYF. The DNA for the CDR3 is TGTGCCAGCGCTATTATGACAGGGGCTCACGAGCAGTACTTC.